These 17 T cell receptor beta chains were all obtained from the same sample, sequenced in a study of blood T cell repertoires in COVID-19. Sequencing was performed with immunoSEQ multiplex PCR; in TCRdb, only in-frame clones are kept and a portion is missing. The sample lists 250,000 or so clones; about 87% were seen once. Specimen: PBMCs or T cells enriched from blood (not recorded which). Receptor source: a middle-aged woman with acute COVID-19.

The rearrangement links TRBV6-2 or TRBV6-3 to TRBJ1-5; 7 bases match TRBD1. Germline CDR1 MNHEY, CDR2 SVGEGT. The ends lost 4 bases at V and 1 base at J; junction bases unmatched: 10. The CDR3 is 17 amino acids. CDR3 loop: CASSFGRGVWSNQPQHF. The CDR3 DNA reads as TGTGCCAGCAGTTTCGGCAGGGGGGTATGGAGCAATCAGCCCCAGCATTTT.

This clone was picked up one time. The chain couples TRBV11-2 to TRBJ2-1, with D possibly being TRBD2 (6 bases). Germline V gene data show CDR1 as SGHAT and CDR2 as FQNNGV. V gave up 6 bases and J gave up 1 base, with 19 bases separating them. The CDR3 totals 17 residues. The CDR3 nucleotides are TGTGCCAGCAGGCCCATTAGCGGCGTAAGATCCTACAATGAGCAGTTCTTC. Its translation: CASRPISGVRSYNEQFF.

J is TRBJ1-1 and V is TRBV7-2; D unclear. The CDR3 consists of 14 residues. V lost 2 bases and J 0 bases, leaving 7 bases between the germline ends. In germline, CDR1 is SGHTA, CDR2 FQGNSA. CDR3 amino acids: CASSLRGMNTEAFF. CDR3 coding DNA: TGTGCCAGCAGCTTAAGAGGAATGAACACTGAAGCTTTCTTT.

The DNA for the CDR3 is TGTGCCAGCAGCAAAGTAAGGGACAGGGGGGAATCAGCCTTCAATCAGCCCCAGCATTTT. Its protein product is CASSKVRDRGESAFNQPQHF. The chain couples TRBV21-1 to TRBJ1-5; whether TRBD1, the table's D call, matches the DNA was not checked. TRBV21-1 is annotated as a pseudogene. The CDR3 contains 20 residues.

The chain is built from TRBV27 and TRBJ1-2; 7 nucleotides align to TRBD1. Germline V lookup: CDR1 MNHEY, CDR2 SMNVEV (reference sequence). With 5 bases clipped from V and 4 bases from J, the junction kept 10 bases outside the gene matches. The CDR3 length is 15 residues. The DNA for the CDR3 is TGTGCCAGCAGTCCCAACCGGGACAGAGCCTATGGCTACACCTTC. This encodes CASSPNRDRAYGYTF.

This clone has just a few counts. The chain combines TRBV7-9 with TRBJ1-2; no clear D gene. The length of the CDR3 is 12 residues. Trimming stripped 5 bases from V and 5 bases from J, with 9 bases between. Germline V gives CDR1 SEHNR, CDR2 FQNEAQ (reference sequence). The CDR3 nucleotides are TGTGCCAGCAGCCTCGGTGATTATGGCTACACCTTC. Translating gives CASSLGDYGYTF.

The genes are TRBV5-1 and TRBJ2-5; D remains ambiguous. Deletions cut 6 bases from V and 2 bases from J, with 23 bases between. Germline V gene data show CDR1 as SGHRS and CDR2 as YFSETQ. The CDR3 is made up of 17 amino acids. CDR3 loop: CASTLAPSGQLQETQYF. CDR3 DNA sequence: TGCGCCAGCACTCTGGCTCCCTCAGGCCAACTTCAAGAGACCCAGTACTTC.

V gene TRBV13 combines with J gene TRBJ1-6; no reliable D call. Germline-derived CDR1 and CDR2 are PRHDT and FYEKMQ (reference sequence). V was clipped by 0 bases and J by 0 bases, with 6 bases between them. The CDR3 spans 16 residues. The CDR3 coding sequence is TGTGCCAGCAGCTTAGGGCCGAGCTCCTATAATTCACCCCTCCACTTT. Residues: CASSLGPSSYNSPLHF.

This clone was counted once. The chain combines TRBV27 with TRBJ1-2; 7 positions agree with TRBD1. The CDR3 extends over 16 amino acids. Unmatched junction bases numbered 13, after V lost 5 bases and J lost 4 bases. Germline V lookup: CDR1 MNHEY, CDR2 SMNVEV (reference sequence). The CDR3 loop reads CASSPGRTGAIYGYTF. The CDR3 nucleotides read TGTGCCAGCAGTCCGGGACGTACAGGGGCGATCTATGGCTACACCTTC.

This clone was recorded only once. CDR3 protein: CASRRGSNQPQHF. The CDR3 coding sequence is TGTGCCAGCAGACGGGGGTCGAATCAGCCCCAGCATTTT. The V call is TRBV28, the J call TRBJ1-5; D might be TRBD1 (5 bases). This CDR3 has 13 amino acids. Germline CDR1 MDHEN, CDR2 SYDVKM. Trimming took off 6 bases at V and 4 bases at J, with 10 bases between the two ends.

This clone was seen only a few times. J is TRBJ2-5 and V is TRBV4-3; TRBD1 might be the D (6 bases). This CDR3 has 14 amino acids. Germline lookup yields CDR1 LGHNA and CDR2 YSLEER. With 0 bases removed from V and 4 bases from J, the gap between germline ends came to 9 bases. CDR3 protein: CASSQELRGETQYF. The CDR3 DNA reads as TGCGCCAGCAGCCAAGAACTCAGGGGAGAGACCCAGTACTTC.

This clone was seen once. V and J are TRBV2 and TRBJ1-2; weak D call: TRBD1 (6 bases). Trimming left V 10 bases short and J 5 bases short, with 23 bases between. The CDR3 is 15 residues long. Germline assignment: CDR1 SNHLY and CDR2 FYNNEI. This CDR3 reads CAIKKDSQGWYGYTF. The CDR3 bases are TGTGCCATCAAGAAAGACTCTCAGGGGTGGTATGGCTACACCTTC.

The chain employs TRBV5-5 and TRBJ1-6; TRBD1 aligns across 9 bases. Trimming took 3 bases from V and 9 from J; bases not matched to a gene: 1. Germline V gene sequence: CDR1 SGHKS, CDR2 YYEKEE (reference sequence). CDR3 length: 13 residues. The CDR3 is CASSWDRVSPLHF. As DNA, the CDR3 is TGTGCCAGCAGCTGGGACAGGGTTTCACCCCTCCACTTT. The whole variable domain, filled in from reference TRBV5-5 and TRBJ1-6, reads DAGVTQSPTHLIKTRGQQVTLRCSPISGHKSVSWYQQVLGQGPQFIFQYYEKEERGRGNFPDRFSARQFPNYSSELNVNALLLGDSALYLCASSWDRVSPLHFGNGTRLTVT.

This chain joins TRBV6-2 or TRBV6-3 and TRBJ2-2; no firm D call. CDR1 and CDR2 (germline): MNHEY, SVGEGT. V shed 1 base and J shed 4 bases, with 10 bases lying between them. This CDR3 has 15 amino acids. CDR3 amino acids: CASSYLQISTGELFF. The CDR3 nucleotides read TGTGCCAGCAGTTACTTACAGATAAGCACCGGGGAGCTGTTTTTT.

The genes are TRBV5-5 and TRBJ2-5, with D possibly TRBD2 on 7 matching bases. This CDR3 region has 15 residues. The germline CDR1 and CDR2 sequences are SGHKS and YYEKEE (reference sequence). The V gene lost 0 bases and the J gene lost 2 bases, with 11 bases spanning the gap. The CDR3 here is CASSLGRGGQETQYF. CDR3 in DNA: TGTGCCAGCAGCTTGGGCAGGGGAGGGCAAGAGACCCAGTACTTC.

The genes are TRBV6-1 and TRBJ2-3; a possible D gene is TRBD2 (5 bases). The CDR3 spans 14 residues. The ends were cut back, 9 bases at V and 0 bases at J, with 13 bases in the middle. From germline, CDR1 is MNHNS and CDR2 SASEGT. CDR3 in amino acids: CASSQSGSTDTQYF. The CDR3 nucleotides are TGTGCCAGTTCCCAGAGCGGTAGCACAGATACGCAGTATTTT.

The chain recombines TRBV3-1 (or the pseudogene TRBV3-2) with TRBJ1-5, with D possibly TRBD1 on 5 matching bases. The CDR3 extends over 15 amino acids. V shed 1 base and J shed 6 bases, with 13 bases lying between them. Germline V gene data show CDR1 as LGHDT and CDR2 as YNNKEL (reference sequence). The CDR3 spells CASSQGRGTAQPQHF. CDR3 coding DNA: TGTGCCAGCAGCCAAGGGCGGGGGACCGCTCAGCCCCAGCATTTT.